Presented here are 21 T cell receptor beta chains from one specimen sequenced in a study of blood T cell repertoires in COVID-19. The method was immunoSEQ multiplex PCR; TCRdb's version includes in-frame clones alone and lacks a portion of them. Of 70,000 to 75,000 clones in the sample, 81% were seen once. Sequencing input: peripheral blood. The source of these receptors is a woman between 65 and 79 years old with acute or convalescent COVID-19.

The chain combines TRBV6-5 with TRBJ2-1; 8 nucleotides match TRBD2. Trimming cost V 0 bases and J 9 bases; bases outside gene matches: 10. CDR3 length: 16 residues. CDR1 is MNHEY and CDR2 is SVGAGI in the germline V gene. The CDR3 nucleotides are TGTGCCAGCAGTTACTCGAATACGGGAGGGCCGGGTGAGCAGTTCTTC. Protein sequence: CASSYSNTGGPGEQFF.

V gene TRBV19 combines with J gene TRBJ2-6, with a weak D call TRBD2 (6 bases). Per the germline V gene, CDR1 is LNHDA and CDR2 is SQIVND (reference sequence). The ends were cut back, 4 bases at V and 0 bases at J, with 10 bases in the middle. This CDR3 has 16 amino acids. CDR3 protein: CASSRDSSSGANVLTF. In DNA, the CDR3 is TGTGCCAGTAGTAGGGACTCAAGCTCTGGGGCCAACGTCCTGACTTTC.

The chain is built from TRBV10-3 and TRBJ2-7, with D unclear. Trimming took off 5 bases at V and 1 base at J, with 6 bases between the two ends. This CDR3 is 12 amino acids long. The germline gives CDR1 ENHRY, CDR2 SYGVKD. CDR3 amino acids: CAISTGSYEQYF. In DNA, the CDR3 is TGTGCCATCAGTACGGGTTCCTACGAGCAGTACTTC.

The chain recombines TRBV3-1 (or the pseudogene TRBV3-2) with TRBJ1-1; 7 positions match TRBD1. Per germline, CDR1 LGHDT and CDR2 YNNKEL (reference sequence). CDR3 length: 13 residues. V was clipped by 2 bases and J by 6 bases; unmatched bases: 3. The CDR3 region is CASSQSRGSEAFF. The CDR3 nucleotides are TGTGCCAGCAGCCAAAGCAGGGGGTCTGAAGCTTTCTTT.

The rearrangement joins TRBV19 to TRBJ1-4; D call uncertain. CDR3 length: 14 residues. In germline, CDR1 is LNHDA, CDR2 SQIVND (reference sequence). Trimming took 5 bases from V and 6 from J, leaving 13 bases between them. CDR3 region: CASSDSGRDEKLFF. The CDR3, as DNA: TGTGCCAGTAGTGATTCCGGGAGGGATGAAAAACTGTTTTTT.

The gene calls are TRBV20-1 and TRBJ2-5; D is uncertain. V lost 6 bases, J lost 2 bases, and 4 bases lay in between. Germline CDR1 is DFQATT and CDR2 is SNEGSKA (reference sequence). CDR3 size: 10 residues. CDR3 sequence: CSAQQETQYF. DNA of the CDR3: TGCAGTGCACAACAAGAGACCCAGTACTTC.

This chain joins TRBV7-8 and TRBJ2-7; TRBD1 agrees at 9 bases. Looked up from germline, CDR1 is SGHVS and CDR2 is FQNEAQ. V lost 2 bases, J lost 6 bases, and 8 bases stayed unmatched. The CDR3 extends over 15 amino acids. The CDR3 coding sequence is TGTGCCAGCAGCTTAAGAGGTGGACAGGGGTTCGAGCAGTACTTC. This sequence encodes CASSLRGGQGFEQYF.

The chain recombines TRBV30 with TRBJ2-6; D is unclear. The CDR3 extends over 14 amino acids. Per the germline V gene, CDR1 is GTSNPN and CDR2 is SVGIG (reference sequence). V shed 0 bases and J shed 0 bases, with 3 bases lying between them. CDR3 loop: CAWSVSSGANVLTF. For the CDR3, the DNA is TGTGCCTGGAGTGTTAGCTCTGGGGCCAACGTCCTGACTTTC.

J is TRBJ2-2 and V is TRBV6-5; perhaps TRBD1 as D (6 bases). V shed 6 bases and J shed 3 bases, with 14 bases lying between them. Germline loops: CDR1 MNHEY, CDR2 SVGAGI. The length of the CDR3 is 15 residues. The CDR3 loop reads CASRSRQDYTGELFF. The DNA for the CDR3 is TGTGCCAGCAGGAGCCGACAGGACTACACCGGGGAGCTGTTTTTT.

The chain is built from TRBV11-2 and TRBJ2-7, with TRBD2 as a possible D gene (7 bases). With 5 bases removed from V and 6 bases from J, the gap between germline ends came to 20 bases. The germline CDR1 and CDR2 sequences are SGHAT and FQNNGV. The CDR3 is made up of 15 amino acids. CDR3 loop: CASSVLGGGRAEQYF. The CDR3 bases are TGTGCCAGCAGCGTCCTAGGGGGGGGAAGGGCCGAGCAGTACTTC. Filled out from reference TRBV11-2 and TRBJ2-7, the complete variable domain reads EAGVAQSPRYKIIEKRQSVAFWCNPISGHATLYWYQQILGQGPKLLIQFQNNGVVDDSQLPKDRFSAERLKGVDSTLKIQPAKLEDSAVYLCASSVLGGGRAEQYFGPGTRLTVT.

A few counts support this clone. This chain's CDR3 is CASSRTSTKAFF. The CDR3 DNA reads TGTGCCAGTAGTAGGACATCTACCAAAGCTTTCTTT. This chain uses TRBV19 with TRBJ1-1; D is possibly TRBD1 (5 bases). Germline CDR1 is LNHDA and CDR2 is SQIVND (reference sequence). V lost 4 bases, J lost 9 bases, and 12 bases lay in between. The CDR3 is 12 amino acids.

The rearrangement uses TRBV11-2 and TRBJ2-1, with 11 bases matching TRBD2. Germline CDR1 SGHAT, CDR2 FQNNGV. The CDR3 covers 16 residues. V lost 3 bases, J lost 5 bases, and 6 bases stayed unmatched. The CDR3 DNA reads TGTGCCAGCAGCTTCGGGGGGGGACTAGCGGACAATGAGCAGTTCTTC. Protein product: CASSFGGGLADNEQFF. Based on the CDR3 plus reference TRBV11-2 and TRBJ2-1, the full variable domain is EAGVAQSPRYKIIEKRQSVAFWCNPISGHATLYWYQQILGQGPKLLIQFQNNGVVDDSQLPKDRFSAERLKGVDSTLKIQPAKLEDSAVYLCASSFGGGLADNEQFFGPGTRLTVL.

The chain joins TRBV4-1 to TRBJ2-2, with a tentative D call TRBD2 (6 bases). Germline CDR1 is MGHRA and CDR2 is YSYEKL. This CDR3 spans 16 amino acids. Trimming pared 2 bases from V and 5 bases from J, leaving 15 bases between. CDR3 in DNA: TGCGCCAGCAGCCAATCGGGACTCCGTGAGACCGGGGAGCTGTTTTTT. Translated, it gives CASSQSGLRETGELFF.

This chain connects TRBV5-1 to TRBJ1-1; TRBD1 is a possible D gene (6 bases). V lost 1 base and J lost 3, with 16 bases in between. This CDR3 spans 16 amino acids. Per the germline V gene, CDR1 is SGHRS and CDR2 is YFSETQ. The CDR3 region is CASSLKPRGGYTEAFF. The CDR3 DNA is TGCGCCAGCAGCTTGAAGCCCAGGGGTGGGTACACTGAAGCTTTCTTT. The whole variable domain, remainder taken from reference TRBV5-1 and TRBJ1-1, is KAGVTQTPRYLIKTRGQQVTLSCSPISGHRSVSWYQQTPGQGLQFLFEYFSETQRNKGNFPGRFSGRQFSNSRSEMNVSTLELGDSALYLCASSLKPRGGYTEAFFGQGTRLTVV.

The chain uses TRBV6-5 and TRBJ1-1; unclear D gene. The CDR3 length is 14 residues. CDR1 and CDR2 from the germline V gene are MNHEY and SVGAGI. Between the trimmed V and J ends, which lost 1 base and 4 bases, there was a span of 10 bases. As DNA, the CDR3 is TGTGCCAGCAGTTACTTTTCCTCCGGCACTGAAGCTTTCTTT. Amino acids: CASSYFSSGTEAFF.

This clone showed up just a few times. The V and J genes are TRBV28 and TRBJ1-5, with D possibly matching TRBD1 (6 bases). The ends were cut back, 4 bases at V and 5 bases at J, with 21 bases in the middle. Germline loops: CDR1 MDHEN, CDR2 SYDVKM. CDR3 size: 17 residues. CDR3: CASSSSGVSGPYQPQHF. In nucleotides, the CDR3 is TGTGCCAGCAGTTCGTCAGGGGTCTCCGGACCCTATCAGCCCCAGCATTTT.

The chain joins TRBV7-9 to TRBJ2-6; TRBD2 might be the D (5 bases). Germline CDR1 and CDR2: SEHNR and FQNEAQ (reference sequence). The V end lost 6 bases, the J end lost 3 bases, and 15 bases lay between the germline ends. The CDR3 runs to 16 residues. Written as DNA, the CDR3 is TGTGCCAGCAGGGGAGAGGGAATGGGTGGGGCCAACGTCCTGACTTTC. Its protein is CASRGEGMGGANVLTF.

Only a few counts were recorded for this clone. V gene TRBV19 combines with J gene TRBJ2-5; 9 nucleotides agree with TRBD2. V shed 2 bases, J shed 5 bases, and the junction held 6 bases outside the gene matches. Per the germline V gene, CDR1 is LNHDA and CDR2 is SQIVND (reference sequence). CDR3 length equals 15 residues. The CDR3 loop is CASSILTSGRETQYF. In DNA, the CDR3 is TGTGCCAGTAGTATATTGACTAGCGGCCGGGAGACCCAGTACTTC.

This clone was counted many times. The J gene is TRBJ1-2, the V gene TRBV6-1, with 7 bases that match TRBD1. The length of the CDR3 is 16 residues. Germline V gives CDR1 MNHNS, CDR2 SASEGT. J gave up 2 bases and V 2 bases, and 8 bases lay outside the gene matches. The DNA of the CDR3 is TGTGCCAGCAGTGAAAGGTCGTCAGGGGGGAACTATGGCTACACCTTC. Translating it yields CASSERSSGGNYGYTF.

CDR3 loop: CASRGSGTSGREGKNIQYF. CDR3 DNA sequence: TGCGCCAGCAGAGGTTCCGGGACTAGCGGGAGGGAAGGCAAAAACATTCAGTACTTC. This chain uses TRBV5-1 with TRBJ2-4; 16 nucleotides match TRBD2. V gave up 5 bases and J gave up 3 bases; unmatched junction bases: 11. Germline CDR1 SGHRS, CDR2 YFSETQ. CDR3 length: 19 amino acids.

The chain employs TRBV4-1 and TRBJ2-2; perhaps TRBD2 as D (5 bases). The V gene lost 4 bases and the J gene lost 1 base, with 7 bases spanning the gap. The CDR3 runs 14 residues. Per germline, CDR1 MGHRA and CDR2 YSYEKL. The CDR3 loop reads CASSPGLNTGELFF. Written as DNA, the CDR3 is TGCGCCAGCAGCCCAGGACTGAACACCGGGGAGCTGTTTTTT.